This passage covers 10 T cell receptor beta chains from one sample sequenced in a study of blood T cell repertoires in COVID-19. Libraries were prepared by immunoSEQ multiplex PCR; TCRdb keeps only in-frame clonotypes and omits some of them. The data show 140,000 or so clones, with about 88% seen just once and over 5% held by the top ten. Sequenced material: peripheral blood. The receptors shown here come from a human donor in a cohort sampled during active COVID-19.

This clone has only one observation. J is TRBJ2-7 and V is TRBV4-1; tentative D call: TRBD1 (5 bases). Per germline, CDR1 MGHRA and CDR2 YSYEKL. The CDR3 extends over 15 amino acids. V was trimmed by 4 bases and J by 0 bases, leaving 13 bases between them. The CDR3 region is CASSPGHLVSYEQYF. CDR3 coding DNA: TGCGCCAGCAGCCCCGGACATCTTGTCTCCTACGAGCAGTACTTC.

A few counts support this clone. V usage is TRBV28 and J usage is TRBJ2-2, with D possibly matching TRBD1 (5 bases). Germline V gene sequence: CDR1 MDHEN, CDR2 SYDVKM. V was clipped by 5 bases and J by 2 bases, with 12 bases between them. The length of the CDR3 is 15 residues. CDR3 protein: CASSTPDRNTGELFF. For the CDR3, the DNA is TGTGCCAGCAGTACCCCTGACAGAAACACCGGGGAGCTGTTTTTT.

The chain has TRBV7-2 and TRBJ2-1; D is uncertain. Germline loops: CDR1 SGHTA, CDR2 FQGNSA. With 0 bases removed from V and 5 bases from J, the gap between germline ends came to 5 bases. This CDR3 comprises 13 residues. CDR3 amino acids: CASSLAQNNEQFF. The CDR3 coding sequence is TGTGCCAGCAGCTTAGCCCAGAACAATGAGCAGTTCTTC.

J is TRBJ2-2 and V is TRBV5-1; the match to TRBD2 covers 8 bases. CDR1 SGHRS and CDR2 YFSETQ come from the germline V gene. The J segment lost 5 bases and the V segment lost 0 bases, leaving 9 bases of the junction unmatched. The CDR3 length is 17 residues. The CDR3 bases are TGCGCCAGCAGCTTGGGGCCCAGCGGGAGAGGTACCGGGGAGCTGTTTTTT. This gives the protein CASSLGPSGRGTGELFF.

This CDR3 is CAWSVNRNQPQHF. The CDR3 region has the DNA TGTGCCTGGAGTGTAAACAGAAATCAGCCCCAGCATTTT. This chain joins TRBV30 and TRBJ1-5; D ambiguous. The CDR3 consists of 13 residues. Germline loops: CDR1 GTSNPN, CDR2 SVGIG (reference sequence). V dropped 0 bases and J dropped 4 bases, with 7 bases sitting between them.

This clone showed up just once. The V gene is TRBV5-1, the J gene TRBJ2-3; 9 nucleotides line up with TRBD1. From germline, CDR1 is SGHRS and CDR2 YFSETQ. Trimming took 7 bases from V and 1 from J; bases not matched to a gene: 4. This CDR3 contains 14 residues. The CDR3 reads CASERTGGTDTQYF. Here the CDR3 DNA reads TGCGCCAGCGAAAGGACAGGGGGCACAGATACGCAGTATTTT.

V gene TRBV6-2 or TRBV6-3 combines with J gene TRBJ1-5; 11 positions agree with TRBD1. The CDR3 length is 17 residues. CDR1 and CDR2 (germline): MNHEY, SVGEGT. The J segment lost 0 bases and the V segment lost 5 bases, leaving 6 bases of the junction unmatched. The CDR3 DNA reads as TGTGCCAGCAGTAAAGGGACAGGGGGATATAGCAATCAGCCCCAGCATTTT. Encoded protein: CASSKGTGGYSNQPQHF.

The CDR3 region is CASRETGNYGYTF. CDR3 coding DNA: TGTGCCAGCAGGGAGACAGGGAACTATGGCTACACCTTC. V usage is TRBV6-5 and J usage is TRBJ1-2, with 7 bases identical to TRBD1. The ends lost 6 bases at V and 2 bases at J; junction bases unmatched: 3. The length of the CDR3 is 13 residues. CDR1 is MNHEY and CDR2 is SVGAGI in the germline V gene.

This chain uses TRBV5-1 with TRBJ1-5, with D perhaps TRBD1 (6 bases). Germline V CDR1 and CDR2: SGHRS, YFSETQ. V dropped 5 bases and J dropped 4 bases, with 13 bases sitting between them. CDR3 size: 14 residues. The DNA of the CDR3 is TGCGCCAGCAGTCCGGACAGTCTTAATCAGCCCCAGCATTTT. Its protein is CASSPDSLNQPQHF.

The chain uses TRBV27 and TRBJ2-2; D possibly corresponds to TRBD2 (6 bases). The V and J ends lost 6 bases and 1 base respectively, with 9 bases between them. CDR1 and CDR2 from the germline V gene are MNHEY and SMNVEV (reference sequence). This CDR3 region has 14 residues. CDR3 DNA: TGTGCCAGCAGGACCGGGGGGAACACCGGGGAGCTGTTTTTT. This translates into CASRTGGNTGELFF.